This TCR beta chain was obtained from a study of PD-1 blockade in classical Hodgkin lymphoma. Notes on the study in general: As was reported, newly diagnosed patients showed lower baseline TCR diversity than healthy donors did. Causes of the repertoire differences remain undefined, possibly disease activity or prior therapy.

The time point is: newly diagnosed, previously untreated cHL patient sample. From thawed PBMCs, CD4+ T cells were purified using magnetic negative selection. Comparison came from newly diagnosed, untreated classical Hodgkin lymphoma PBMCs. For this clone: Its specificity is not known.

Data came from immunoSEQ multiplex PCR; TCRdb stores just in-frame clones and leaves some out. The sample includes 20,000 to 25,000 clones, roughly 87% of them seen just once. The origin of this receptor is a human donor with classical Hodgkin lymphoma. Sequenced sample: CD4+ T cells from blood.

CDR3 in amino acids: CASRGTEYSYEQYF. DNA for the CDR3: TGTGCCAGTAGGGGGACAGAATACTCCTACGAGCAGTACTTC. The V and J genes are TRBV19 and TRBJ2-7; 7 positions match TRBD1. Germline V lookup: CDR1 LNHDA, CDR2 SQIVND (reference sequence). The CDR3 consists of 14 residues. Germline trimming cut 6 bases from V and 0 bases from J; bases unmatched to any gene: 5.